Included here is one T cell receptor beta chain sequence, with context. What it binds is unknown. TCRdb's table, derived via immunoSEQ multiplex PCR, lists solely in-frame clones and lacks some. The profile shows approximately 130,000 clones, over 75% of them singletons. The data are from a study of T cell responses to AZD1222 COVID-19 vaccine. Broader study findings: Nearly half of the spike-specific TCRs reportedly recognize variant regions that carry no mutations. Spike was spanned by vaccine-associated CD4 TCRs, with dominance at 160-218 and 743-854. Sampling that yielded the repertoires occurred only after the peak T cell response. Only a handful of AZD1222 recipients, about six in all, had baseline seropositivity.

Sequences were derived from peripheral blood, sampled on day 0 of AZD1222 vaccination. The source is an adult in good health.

As DNA, the CDR3 is TGTGCCAGCAGCCGCCTCCCGGGACAGGACGTCTTCTACGAGCAGTACTTC. Its protein is CASSRLPGQDVFYEQYF. The V gene is TRBV3-1 (or the pseudogene TRBV3-2), the J gene TRBJ2-7, with TRBD1 matching over 8 bases. This CDR3 spans 17 amino acids. V lost 4 bases, J lost 3 bases, and 14 bases stayed unmatched. Germline values: CDR1 LGHDT, CDR2 YNNKEL (reference sequence).